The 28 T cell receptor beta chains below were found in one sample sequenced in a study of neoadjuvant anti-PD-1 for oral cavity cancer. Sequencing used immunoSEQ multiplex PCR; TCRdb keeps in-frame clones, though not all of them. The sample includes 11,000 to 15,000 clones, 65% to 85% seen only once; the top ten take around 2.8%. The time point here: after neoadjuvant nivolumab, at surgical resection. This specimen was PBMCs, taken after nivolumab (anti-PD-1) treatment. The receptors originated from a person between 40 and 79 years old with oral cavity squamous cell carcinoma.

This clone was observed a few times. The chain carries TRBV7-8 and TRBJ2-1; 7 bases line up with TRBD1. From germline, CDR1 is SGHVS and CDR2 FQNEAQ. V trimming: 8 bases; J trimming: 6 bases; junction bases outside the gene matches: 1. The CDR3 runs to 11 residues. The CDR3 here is CASHRGNEQFF. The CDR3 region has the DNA TGTGCCAGCCACAGGGGCAATGAGCAGTTCTTC.

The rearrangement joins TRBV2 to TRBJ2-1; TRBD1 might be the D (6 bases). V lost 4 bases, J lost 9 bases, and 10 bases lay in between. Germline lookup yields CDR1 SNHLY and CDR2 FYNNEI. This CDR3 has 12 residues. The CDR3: CASSVQGGEQFF. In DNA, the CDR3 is TGTGCCAGCAGTGTACAGGGCGGTGAGCAGTTCTTC.

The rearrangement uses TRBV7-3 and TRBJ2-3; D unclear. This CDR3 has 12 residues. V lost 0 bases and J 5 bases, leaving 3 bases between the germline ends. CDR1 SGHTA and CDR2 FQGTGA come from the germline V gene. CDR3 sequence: CASSLTGDTQYF. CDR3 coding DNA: TGTGCCAGCAGCTTAACCGGAGATACGCAGTATTTT.

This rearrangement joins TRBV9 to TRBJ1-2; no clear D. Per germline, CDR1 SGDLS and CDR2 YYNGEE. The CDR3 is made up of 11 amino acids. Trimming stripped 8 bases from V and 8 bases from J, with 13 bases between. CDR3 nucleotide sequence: TGTGCCAGATCCTACCCTAGGGGCTACACCTTC. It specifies CARSYPRGYTF.

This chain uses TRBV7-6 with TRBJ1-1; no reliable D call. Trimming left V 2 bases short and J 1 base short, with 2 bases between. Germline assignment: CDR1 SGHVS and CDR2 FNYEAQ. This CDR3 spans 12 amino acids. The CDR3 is CASSLQNTEAFF. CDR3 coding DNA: TGTGCCAGCAGCTTACAGAACACTGAAGCTTTCTTT.

CDR3 loop: CASSLGEGPTDTQYF. CDR3 DNA: TGCGCCAGCAGCTTGGGGGAGGGCCCCACAGATACGCAGTATTTT. The chain recombines TRBV5-1 with TRBJ2-3; 7 bases map to TRBD2. The ends lost 0 bases at V and 2 bases at J; junction bases unmatched: 3. Per the germline V gene, CDR1 is SGHRS and CDR2 is YFSETQ. CDR3 length: 15 amino acids.

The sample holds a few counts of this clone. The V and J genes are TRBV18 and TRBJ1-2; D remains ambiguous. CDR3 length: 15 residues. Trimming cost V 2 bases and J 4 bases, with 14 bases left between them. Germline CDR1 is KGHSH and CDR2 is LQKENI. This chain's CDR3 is CASSPMGPELYGYTF. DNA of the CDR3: TGTGCCAGCTCACCAATGGGCCCTGAACTCTATGGCTACACCTTC.

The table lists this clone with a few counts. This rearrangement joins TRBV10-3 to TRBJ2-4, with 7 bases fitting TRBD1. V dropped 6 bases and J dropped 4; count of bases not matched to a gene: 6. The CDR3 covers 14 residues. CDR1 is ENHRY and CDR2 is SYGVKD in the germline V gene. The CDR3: CAISSGTDKNIQYF. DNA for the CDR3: TGTGCCATCAGCTCAGGGACAGATAAAAACATTCAGTACTTC.

CDR3 sequence reads: CASSQEVGEQYF. DNA for the CDR3: TGTGCCAGCAGCCAAGAAGTAGGCGAGCAGTACTTC. The V call is TRBV14, the J call TRBJ2-7; D unresolved. This CDR3 spans 12 amino acids. Germline CDR1 reads SGHDN; CDR2 reads FVKESK. V dropped 0 bases and J dropped 6 bases, with 6 bases sitting between them.

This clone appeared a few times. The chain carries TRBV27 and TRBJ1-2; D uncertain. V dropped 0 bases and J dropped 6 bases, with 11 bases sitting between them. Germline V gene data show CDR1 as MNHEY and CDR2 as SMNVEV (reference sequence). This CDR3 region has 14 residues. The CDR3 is CASSLSGVLNGYTF. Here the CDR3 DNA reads TGTGCCAGCAGTTTATCCGGAGTACTGAATGGCTACACCTTC.

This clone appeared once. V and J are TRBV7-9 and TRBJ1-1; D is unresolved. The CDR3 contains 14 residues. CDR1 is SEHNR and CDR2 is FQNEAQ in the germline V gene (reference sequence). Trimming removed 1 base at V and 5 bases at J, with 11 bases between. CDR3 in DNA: TGTGCCAGCAGCTTAGGAGAGGGAGGGACTGAAGCTTTCTTT. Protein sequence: CASSLGEGGTEAFF.

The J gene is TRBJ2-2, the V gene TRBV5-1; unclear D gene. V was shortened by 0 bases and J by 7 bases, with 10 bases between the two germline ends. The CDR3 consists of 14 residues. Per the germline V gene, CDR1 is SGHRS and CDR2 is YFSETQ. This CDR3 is CASSLGLENGELFF. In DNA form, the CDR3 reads TGCGCCAGCAGCTTGGGGCTAGAGAACGGGGAGCTGTTTTTT.

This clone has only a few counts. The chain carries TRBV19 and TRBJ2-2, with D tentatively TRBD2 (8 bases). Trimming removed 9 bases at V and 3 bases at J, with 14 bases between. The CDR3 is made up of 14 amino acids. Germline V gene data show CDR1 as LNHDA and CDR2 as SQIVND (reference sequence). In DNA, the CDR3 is TGTGCCAGCCGGGAGGGGGCGCACACCGGGGAGCTGTTTTTT. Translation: CASREGAHTGELFF.

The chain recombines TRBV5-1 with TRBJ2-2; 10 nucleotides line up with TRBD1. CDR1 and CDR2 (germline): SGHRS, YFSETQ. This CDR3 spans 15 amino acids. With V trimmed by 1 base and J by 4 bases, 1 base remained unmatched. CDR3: CASSLRTGGTGELFF. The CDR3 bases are TGCGCCAGCAGCTTGAGGACAGGGGGCACCGGGGAGCTGTTTTTT.

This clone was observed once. Written as DNA, the CDR3 is TGTGCCAGCAGTAAACGGGTCGGAACTAATGAAAAACTGTTTTTT. Protein sequence: CASSKRVGTNEKLFF. The chain employs TRBV6-4 and TRBJ1-4; D is unclear. This CDR3 is 15 amino acids long. With 5 bases removed from V and 1 base from J, the gap between germline ends came to 11 bases. Germline lookup yields CDR1 MRHNA and CDR2 SNTAGT.

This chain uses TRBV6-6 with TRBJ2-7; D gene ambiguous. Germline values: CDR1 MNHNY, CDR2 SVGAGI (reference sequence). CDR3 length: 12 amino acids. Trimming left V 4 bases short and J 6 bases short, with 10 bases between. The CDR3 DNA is TGTGCCAGCAGTTGGCATGAGCGCGAGCAGTACTTC. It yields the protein CASSWHEREQYF.

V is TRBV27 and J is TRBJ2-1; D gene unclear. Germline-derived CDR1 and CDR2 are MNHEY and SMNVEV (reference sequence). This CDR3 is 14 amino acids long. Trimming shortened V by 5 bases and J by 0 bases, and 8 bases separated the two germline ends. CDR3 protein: CASSAMSSYNEQFF. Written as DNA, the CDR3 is TGTGCCAGCAGTGCTATGAGCTCCTACAATGAGCAGTTCTTC.

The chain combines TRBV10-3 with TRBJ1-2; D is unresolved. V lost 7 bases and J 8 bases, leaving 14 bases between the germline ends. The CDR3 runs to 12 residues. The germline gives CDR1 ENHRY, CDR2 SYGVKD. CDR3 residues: CAITTGGLGYTF. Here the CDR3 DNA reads TGTGCCATCACCACTGGAGGACTCGGCTACACCTTC.

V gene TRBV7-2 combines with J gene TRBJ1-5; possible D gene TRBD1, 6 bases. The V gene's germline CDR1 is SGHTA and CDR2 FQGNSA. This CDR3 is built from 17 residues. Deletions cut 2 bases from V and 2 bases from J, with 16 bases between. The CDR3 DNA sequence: TGTGCCAGCAGCTTATTGGCAGGGGCTGGGGGCAATCAGCCCCAGCATTTT. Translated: CASSLLAGAGGNQPQHF. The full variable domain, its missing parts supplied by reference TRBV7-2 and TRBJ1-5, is GAGVSQSPSNKVTEKGKDVELRCDPISGHTALYWYRQSLGQGLEFLIYFQGNSAPDKSGLPSDRFSAERTGGSVSTLTIQRTQQEDSAVYLCASSLLAGAGGNQPQHFGDGTRLSIL.

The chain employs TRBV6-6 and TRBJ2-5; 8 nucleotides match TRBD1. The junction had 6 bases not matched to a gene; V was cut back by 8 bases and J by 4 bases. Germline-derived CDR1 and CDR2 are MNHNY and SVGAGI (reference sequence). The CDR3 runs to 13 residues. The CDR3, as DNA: TGTGCCAGCCTCTCAGGGGGCGCAGAGACCCAGTACTTC. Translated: CASLSGGAETQYF.

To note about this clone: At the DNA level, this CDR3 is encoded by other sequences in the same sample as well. In DNA form, the CDR3 reads TGTGCCAGCAGCGTAGGAGCGGGAGGAACCTACGAGCAGTACTTC. Encoded protein: CASSVGAGGTYEQYF. The gene calls are TRBV9 and TRBJ2-7, with 9 bases fitting TRBD2. Germline V gene sequence: CDR1 SGDLS, CDR2 YYNGEE. CDR3 length equals 15 residues. V gave up 0 bases and J gave up 2 bases; unmatched junction bases: 3.

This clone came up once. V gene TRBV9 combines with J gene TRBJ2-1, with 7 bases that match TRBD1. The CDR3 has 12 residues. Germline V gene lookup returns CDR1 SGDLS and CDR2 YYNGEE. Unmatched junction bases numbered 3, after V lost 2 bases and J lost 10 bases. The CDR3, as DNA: TGTGCCAGCAGCGTGCCGGGACAGGAGCAGTTCTTC. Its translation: CASSVPGQEQFF.

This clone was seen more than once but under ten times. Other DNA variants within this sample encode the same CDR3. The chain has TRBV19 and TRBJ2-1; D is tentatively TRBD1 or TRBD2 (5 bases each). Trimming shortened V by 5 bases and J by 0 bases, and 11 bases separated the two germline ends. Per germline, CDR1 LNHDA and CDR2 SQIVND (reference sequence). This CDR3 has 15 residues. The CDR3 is CASSLPGSSYNEQFF. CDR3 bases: TGTGCCAGTAGTTTACCAGGGAGCTCCTACAATGAGCAGTTCTTC.

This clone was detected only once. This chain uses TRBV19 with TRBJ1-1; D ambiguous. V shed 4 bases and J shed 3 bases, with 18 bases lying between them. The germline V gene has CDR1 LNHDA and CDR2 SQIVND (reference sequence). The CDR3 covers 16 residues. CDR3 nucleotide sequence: TGTGCCAGTAGTAAAGGGCCCACGGTTTCTGACACTGAAGCTTTCTTT. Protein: CASSKGPTVSDTEAFF.

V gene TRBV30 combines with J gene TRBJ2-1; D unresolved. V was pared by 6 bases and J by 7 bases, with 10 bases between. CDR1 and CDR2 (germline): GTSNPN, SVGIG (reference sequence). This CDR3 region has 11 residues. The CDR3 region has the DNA TGTGCCTGCCCATTTGGTAATGAGCAGTTCTTC. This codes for CACPFGNEQFF.

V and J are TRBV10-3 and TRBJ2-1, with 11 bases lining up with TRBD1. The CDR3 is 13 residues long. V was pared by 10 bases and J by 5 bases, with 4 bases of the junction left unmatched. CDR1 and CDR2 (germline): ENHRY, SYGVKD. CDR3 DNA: TGTGCCACTGGACAGGGGGCCGACAATGAGCAGTTCTTC. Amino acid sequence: CATGQGADNEQFF.

The CDR3 here is CASSQPGLASNEQFF. CDR3 nucleotide sequence: TGTGCCAGCAGCCAACCGGGACTAGCGAGCAATGAGCAGTTCTTC. The chain joins TRBV5-4 to TRBJ2-1; 10 bases match TRBD2. With 4 bases clipped from V and 6 bases from J, the junction kept 7 bases outside the gene matches. The CDR3 contains 15 residues. CDR1 is SGHNT and CDR2 is YYREEE in the germline V gene (reference sequence).

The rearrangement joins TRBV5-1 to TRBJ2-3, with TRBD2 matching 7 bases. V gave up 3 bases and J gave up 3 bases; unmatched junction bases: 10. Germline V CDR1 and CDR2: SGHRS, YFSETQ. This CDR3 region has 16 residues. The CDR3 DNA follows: TGCGCCAGCAGCTCCGGGAAGTGGCGGGAGACAGATACGCAGTATTTT. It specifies CASSSGKWRETDTQYF.